The 5 T cell receptor beta chains reported below all come from one sample, sequenced in a study of cytomegalovirus exposure and HLA in healthy donors. PCR employed 60 Vbeta and 13 Jbeta primers. Repertoires were generated with immunoSEQ multiplex PCR, while TCRdb's copy carries only in-frame clones and drops some. Counted here are over 150,000 clones, 70% to 90% occurring once; the ten biggest clones make up over 5%. The source material was PBMCs. These receptors were taken from a woman aged 40 to 49 in good health and CMV-seropositive.

V usage is TRBV4-1 and J usage is TRBJ2-7, with D possibly being TRBD2 (5 bases). This CDR3 contains 15 residues. V lost 5 bases, J lost 2 bases, and 16 bases lay in between. Germline lookup yields CDR1 MGHRA and CDR2 YSYEKL. In DNA, the CDR3 is TGCGCCAGCAGCTACCAAGCCGGGGAAACCTACGAGCAGTACTTC. Protein product: CASSYQAGETYEQYF.

The chain recombines TRBV7-9 with TRBJ2-5, with 7 bases matching TRBD1. CDR3 size: 15 residues. Per the germline V gene, CDR1 is SEHNR and CDR2 is FQNEAQ (reference sequence). V shed 5 bases and J 1 base; nucleotides not matched to a gene: 7. DNA of the CDR3: TGTGCCAGCAGCCCAGGGACAGTAATCCAAGAGACCCAGTACTTC. This sequence encodes CASSPGTVIQETQYF.

This clone was observed a few times. V gene TRBV2 combines with J gene TRBJ1-2; TRBD1 agrees at 8 bases. Germline assignment: CDR1 SNHLY and CDR2 FYNNEI. The CDR3 consists of 12 residues. V lost 1 base and J lost 12; bases outside the gene matches: 4. The CDR3 region has the DNA TGTGCCAGCAGTGAAGGTCTACAGGGGGACACCTTC. This codes for CASSEGLQGDTF.

The count of this clone is one. V usage is TRBV7-6 and J usage is TRBJ2-6; TRBD2 aligns across 11 bases. Trimming removed 5 bases from V and 0 bases from J; junction bases left unmatched: 6. CDR3 length: 18 residues. Germline CDR1 is SGHVS and CDR2 is FNYEAQ. CDR3 in DNA: TGTGCCAGCAGCGGAGGACTAGCGGGCCCCTCTGGGGCCAACGTCCTGACTTTC. Translation gives CASSGGLAGPSGANVLTF.

This rearrangement joins TRBV29-1 to TRBJ2-1; a possible D gene is TRBD2 (6 bases). CDR3 size: 18 residues. The germline V gene encodes CDR1 SQVTM and CDR2 ANQGSEA. V gave up 5 bases and J gave up 0 bases, with 23 bases separating them. The CDR3 protein is CSVSERGMAGPSYNEQFF. The CDR3 nucleotides read TGCAGCGTTTCGGAGAGGGGAATGGCGGGACCCTCCTACAATGAGCAGTTCTTC.